These 20 T cell receptor beta chains were all obtained from the same sample, sequenced in a study of Graves' ophthalmopathy and Graves' hyperthyroidism. Amplifying from RNA transcripts, the study obtained TCR beta CDR3 regions. After a first-round RT-PCR with HTBI primers, a second-round multiplex PCR was run. MiXCR was run by TCRdb on the multiplex PCR reads, yielding one entry per CDR3 protein. The sample includes 500,000 to 600,000 distinct CDR3 sequences, under 45% of them seen just once. The sequenced sample was peripheral blood or thyroid tissue (not recorded which). These receptors all stem from an adult man with Graves' hyperthyroidism.

The chain recombines TRBV13 with TRBJ2-5, with 9 bases identical to TRBD2. This CDR3 has 14 amino acids. Germline CDR1 and CDR2: PRHDT and FYEKMQ (reference sequence). Losses at the gene ends were 5 bases for V and 4 bases for J; bases not matched to a gene: 5. As DNA, the CDR3 is TGTGCCAGCAGCAGTCGTAGCGGGGGAGAGACCCAGTACTTC. Its protein product is CASSSRSGGETQYF.

Comment on this clonotype: A much bigger clone sits one base away, suggesting this may be a read error. In DNA form, the CDR3 reads TGTGCCAGCTGTGGCCGTGGGGCCGGGGAGCTGTTTTTT. Translating it yields CASCGRGAGELFF. The rearrangement links TRBV2 to TRBJ2-2; no definite D call. Germline V gene lookup returns CDR1 SNHLY and CDR2 FYNNEI. CDR3 length equals 13 residues. Trimming took off 8 bases at V and 6 bases at J, with 13 bases between the two ends.

Concerning this clonotype: At one end the junction does not follow the germline gene, possibly because of a read error. The chain links TRBV7-2 to TRBJ1-5, with D perhaps TRBD1 (5 bases). This CDR3 has 16 amino acids. The V gene's germline CDR1 is SGHTA and CDR2 FQGNSA. In nucleotides, the CDR3 is TGTGCCAGCAGCTTAGTTGCGGGGTTGGACAATGAGCCCCAGCATTTT. It codes for CASSLVAGLDNEPQHF.

This clonotype occurred a few times. The chain links TRBV9 to TRBJ2-7, with D possibly TRBD1 on 6 matching bases. Near its end, the DNA agrees better with TRBJ2-1, so the J call may be wrong. CDR3 length equals 15 residues. Germline V CDR1 and CDR2: SGDLS, YYNGEE. The CDR3 DNA sequence: TGTGCCAGCAGCGAGGGTGGGGGCGCACACAATGAGCAGTTCTTC. Translating it yields CASSEGGGAHNEQFF.

The chain joins TRBV30 to TRBJ2-5; D is uncertain. CDR1 is GTSNPN, CDR2 SVGIG, per germline (reference sequence). Between the trimmed V and J ends, which lost 0 bases and 1 base, there was a span of 9 bases. The CDR3 has 14 residues. This CDR3 reads CAWSVWQPQETQYF. For the CDR3, the DNA is TGTGCCTGGAGTGTCTGGCAGCCCCAAGAGACCCAGTACTTC.

There are many counts of this clonotype. The chain recombines TRBV7-9 with TRBJ2-7; D not certain. Trimming took off 0 bases at V and 6 bases at J, with 12 bases between the two ends. Germline CDR1 and CDR2: SEHNR and FQNEAQ (reference sequence). This CDR3 contains 14 residues. The CDR3, as DNA: TGTGCCAGCAGCTTAGCCGGGTTAGGGTCCGAGCAGTACTTC. Translation gives CASSLAGLGSEQYF.

The CDR3 DNA sequence: TGCAGTTACCTGGGACAGGGCCATGGCTACACCTTC. Its translation is CSYLGQGHGYTF. V gene TRBV29-1 combines with J gene TRBJ1-2; 9 bases align to TRBD1. The CDR3 has 12 residues. Germline assignment: CDR1 SQVTM and CDR2 ANQGSEA.

This clonotype was recorded at least ten times. The V gene is TRBV5-4, the J gene TRBJ2-5; 11 nucleotides agree with TRBD2. The germline V gene has CDR1 SGHNT and CDR2 YYREEE (reference sequence). V gave up 1 base and J gave up 3 bases; unmatched junction bases: 5. CDR3 size: 16 residues. The CDR3 DNA sequence: TGTGCCAGCAGCTTGTCGACTAGCGGGGTCGAAGAGACCCAGTACTTC. Its protein product is CASSLSTSGVEETQYF.

This clonotype was detected only a few times. This chain links TRBV25-1 with TRBJ2-3; D perhaps matches TRBD2 (7 bases). The ends were cut back, 5 bases at V and 5 bases at J, with 17 bases in the middle. The CDR3 extends over 15 amino acids. The V gene's germline CDR1 is MGHDK and CDR2 SYGVNS. The CDR3 protein is CASSFGGAKRDTQYF. The CDR3 nucleotides are TGTGCCAGCAGTTTTGGGGGGGCCAAGAGAGATACGCAGTATTTT.

The chain employs TRBV20-1 and TRBJ2-7; D perhaps matches TRBD2 (5 bases). Germline CDR1 reads DFQATT; CDR2 reads SNEGSKA (reference sequence). V shed 6 bases and J shed 9 bases, with 21 bases lying between them. This CDR3 comprises 13 residues. The CDR3 loop is CSAPTAGPSLQYF. Here the CDR3 DNA reads TGCAGTGCCCCTACCGCGGGTCCGTCGTTGCAGTACTTC.

The V and J genes are TRBV2 and TRBJ1-1, with D uncertain. The germline V gene encodes CDR1 SNHLY and CDR2 FYNNEI. The CDR3 has 14 residues. V lost 5 bases to trimming and J lost 5 bases, with 15 bases between them. CDR3 sequence (DNA): TGTGCCAGCAGTTATGACACCCAGGTGACTGAAGCTTTCTTT. Translated, it gives CASSYDTQVTEAFF.

The J gene is TRBJ2-6, the V gene TRBV2; the match to TRBD1 covers 10 bases. The V gene's germline CDR1 is SNHLY and CDR2 FYNNEI. J was trimmed by 2 bases and V by 6 bases; bases with no gene match: 7. The length of the CDR3 is 17 residues. The CDR3 DNA is TGTGCCAGCAGACTGACAGGGGGCGCGACTGGGGCCAACGTCCTGACTTTC. Its protein product is CASRLTGGATGANVLTF. The complete variable domain, with remaining parts taken from reference TRBV2 and TRBJ2-6, reads EPEVTQTPSHQVTQMGQEVILRCVPISNHLYFYWYRQILGQKVEFLVSFYNNEISEKSEIFDDQFSVERPDGSNFTLKIRSTKLEDSAMYFCASRLTGGATGANVLTFGAGSRLTVL.

The V gene is TRBV28, the J gene TRBJ2-5; 8 bases map to TRBD2. This CDR3 has 16 residues. J lost 2 bases, V lost 1 base, and 6 bases had no gene match. The germline CDR1 and CDR2 sequences are MDHEN and SYDVKM. The CDR3, as DNA: TGTGCCAGCAGTTTATCGGGACTAGAGCCTCAAGAGACCCAGTACTTC. This gives the protein CASSLSGLEPQETQYF.

Many counts were recorded for this clonotype. The chain uses TRBV7-9 and TRBJ2-7, with 7 bases fitting TRBD1. V lost 2 bases to trimming and J lost 6 bases; unmatched junction nucleotides: 10. The CDR3 runs 15 residues. The germline V gene has CDR1 SEHNR and CDR2 FQNEAQ (reference sequence). The CDR3, as DNA: TGTGCCAGCAGCTTACAACAGGGGATATTCGTCGAGCAGTACTTC. This codes for CASSLQQGIFVEQYF.

The chain employs TRBV5-4 and TRBJ2-5, with 7 bases matching TRBD1. The V segment lost 5 bases and the J segment 1 base; nucleotides outside the gene matches: 5. Germline V lookup: CDR1 SGHNT, CDR2 YYREEE (reference sequence). This CDR3 comprises 14 residues. The CDR3 reads CASRRQGTQETQYF. The DNA of the CDR3 is TGTGCCAGCAGAAGACAGGGCACCCAAGAGACCCAGTACTTC.

This clonotype was counted many times. This rearrangement joins TRBV6-5 to TRBJ1-1, with 7 bases matching TRBD1. V dropped 0 bases and J dropped 12; count of bases not matched to a gene: 4. The CDR3 covers 12 residues. CDR1 MNHEY and CDR2 SVGAGI come from the germline V gene. The CDR3 DNA reads TGTGCCAGCAGTTACTCAGGGGGCGCTTCTTTCTTT. It translates to CASSYSGGASFF.

Remarks on this clonotype: A much larger clone lies a single base off, so this may be a read error. V usage is TRBV6-6 and J usage is TRBJ1-6, with 7 bases lining up with TRBD1. V gave up 11 bases and J gave up 7 bases; unmatched junction bases: 8. Germline assignment: CDR1 MNHNY and CDR2 SVGAGI (reference sequence). There are 13 residues in the CDR3. The CDR3 nucleotides are TGTGCCGGGAGCGGGACAGCGAATTCACCCCTCCACTTT. Its translation: CAGSGTANSPLHF.

With respect to this clonotype: At one end the junction does not follow the germline gene, possibly because of a read error. The genes are TRBV4-1 and TRBJ1-4; 7 bases fit TRBD1. Germline V gene data show CDR1 as MGHRA and CDR2 as YSYEKL. This CDR3 has 15 amino acids. The CDR3 nucleotides read TGCGTCAGCAGCCCAGAGGAGGGGGCAAGAGAAAAACTGTTTTTT. Translating it yields CVSSPEEGAREKLFF.

The chain combines TRBV20-1 with TRBJ2-3, with TRBD1 as a possible D gene (6 bases). The germline V gene encodes CDR1 DFQATT and CDR2 SNEGSKA (reference sequence). The CDR3 runs to 16 residues. Trimming took 6 bases from V and 3 from J, leaving 22 bases between them. The CDR3 DNA follows: TGCAGTGCCAGAAATCCCTGGGGGCTGAGGACAGATACGCAGTATTTT. The encoded protein is CSARNPWGLRTDTQYF.

The table lists this clonotype with many counts. V and J are TRBV19 and TRBJ2-7; TRBD1 is a possible D gene (6 bases). The CDR3 covers 13 residues. V was trimmed by 8 bases and J by 6 bases, leaving 17 bases between them. The V gene's germline CDR1 is LNHDA and CDR2 SQIVND (reference sequence). The CDR3 region is CASSGTLAGEQYF. In DNA form, the CDR3 reads TGTGCCAGTTCCGGGACATTAGCTGGCGAGCAGTACTTC.